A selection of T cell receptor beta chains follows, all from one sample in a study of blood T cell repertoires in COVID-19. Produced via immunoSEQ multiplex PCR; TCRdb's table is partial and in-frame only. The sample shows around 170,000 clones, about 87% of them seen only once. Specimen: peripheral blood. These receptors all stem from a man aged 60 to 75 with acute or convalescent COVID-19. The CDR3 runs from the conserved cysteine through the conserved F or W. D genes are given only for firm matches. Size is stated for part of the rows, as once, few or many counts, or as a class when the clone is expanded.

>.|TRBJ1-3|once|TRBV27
TGTGCCAGCAGTTTACTACGAGGACAAAGCCCCGTGCATTTT
CASSLLRGQSPVHF
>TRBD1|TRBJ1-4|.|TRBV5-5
TGTGCCAGCAGCTCGGGACAGGGACCCTTTGCAACTAATGAAAAACTGTTTTTT
CASSSGQGPFATNEKLFF
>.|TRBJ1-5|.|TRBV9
TGTGCCAGCAGCGTATCTGGGCAGGTCAATCAGCCCCAGCATTTT
CASSVSGQVNQPQHF
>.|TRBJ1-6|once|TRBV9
TGTGCCAGCAGCCCCCGGAGGGAAAGCTATAATTCACCCCTCCACTTT
CASSPRRESYNSPLHF
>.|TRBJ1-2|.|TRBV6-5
TGTGCCAGCAGTTTCCAGGGTTGGGACTATGGCTACACCTTC
CASSFQGWDYGYTF
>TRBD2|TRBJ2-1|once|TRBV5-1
TGCGCCAGCTCCAGCGGGACTAGCGGTTTGAATGAGCAGTTCTTC
CASSSGTSGLNEQFF
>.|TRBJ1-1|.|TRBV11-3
TGTGCCAGCAGCCGAGGAAGGGGTATGAACACTGAAGCTTTCTTT
CASSRGRGMNTEAFF
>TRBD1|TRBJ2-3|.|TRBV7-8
TGTGCCAGCAGCCAACAGGGGGCAGCGGCAGATACGCAGTATTTT
CASSQQGAAADTQYF
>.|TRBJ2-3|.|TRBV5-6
TGTGCCAGCAGCTTGGGGCCCGCCACCACAGATACGCAGTATTTT
CASSLGPATTDTQYF
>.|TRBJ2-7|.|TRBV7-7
TGTGCCACCGGAGCCTTAGTCTACGAGCAGTACTTC
CATGALVYEQYF
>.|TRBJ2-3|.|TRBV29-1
TGCAGCCTAACACCCGACTCAAGCGATACGCAGTATTTT
CSLTPDSSDTQYF
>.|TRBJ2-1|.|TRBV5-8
TGTGCCAGCAGCCCCTCCAGGGCTCGCTCCTACAATGAGCAGTTCTTC
CASSPSRARSYNEQFF
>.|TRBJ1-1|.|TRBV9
TGTGCCAGCAGCGTAGGGCCGGACAGGAACACTGAAGCTTTCTTT
CASSVGPDRNTEAFF
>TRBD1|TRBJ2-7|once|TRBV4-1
TGCGCCAGCAGTCGTGGGACAGGGGGCTACGAGCAGTACTTC
CASSRGTGGYEQYF